These 22 T cell receptor beta chains share one sample of origin, sequenced in a study of CD8 T cells in ankylosing spondylitis. General study results and limits: Typical of ankylosing spondylitis blood, it appeared, was a TCR beta motif of roughly eight highly homologous variants.

Using its own MiXCR run on the 5' RACE reads, TCRdb lists one record per CDR3 protein. The sample has roughly 300,000 distinct CDR3 sequences, 6.5% to 10% seen once. No antigen is known for these receptors. Specimen: blood, either unsorted or a sorted T cell fraction (not recorded which). These receptors all stem from a male donor with ankylosing spondylitis.

The table lists this clonotype with a few counts. The V call is TRBV7-2, the J call TRBJ2-1; TRBD2 agrees at 10 bases. CDR3 length equals 16 residues. The germline CDR1 and CDR2 sequences are SGHTA and FQGNSA. The V segment lost 1 base and the J segment 4 bases; nucleotides outside the gene matches: 4. In DNA, the CDR3 is TGTGCCAGCAGCTTAGTGTGGACTAGCGGTTACAATGAGCAGTTCTTC. Amino acid sequence: CASSLVWTSGYNEQFF.

The V and J genes are TRBV2 and TRBJ2-1; D is undetermined. CDR3 size: 12 residues. The germline V gene encodes CDR1 SNHLY and CDR2 FYNNEI. V shed 7 bases and J shed 8 bases, with 12 bases lying between them. The CDR3, as DNA: TGTGCCAGCAATCGGGCCTTCGATGAGCAGTTCTTC. Translated, it gives CASNRAFDEQFF.

The chain links TRBV6-2 or TRBV6-3 to TRBJ2-1, with 10 positions matching TRBD1. With 6 bases clipped from V and 1 base from J, the junction kept 15 bases outside the gene matches. The CDR3 consists of 19 residues. Per germline, CDR1 MNHEY and CDR2 SVGEGT. CDR3 residues: CASSGPGTGVLLSYNEQFF. The CDR3 DNA is TGTGCCAGCAGCGGGCCCGGGACAGGGGTTTTATTGTCCTACAATGAGCAGTTCTTC.

This clonotype has a handful of counts. The chain recombines TRBV29-1 with TRBJ2-2; maybe TRBD1 (5 bases). The CDR3 loop spans 16 amino acids. With 7 bases removed from V and 4 bases from J, the gap between germline ends came to 22 bases. CDR1 is SQVTM and CDR2 is ANQGSEA in the germline V gene. CDR3 amino acids: CSGFSPGSRSTGELFF. For the CDR3, the DNA is TGCAGCGGATTCAGTCCAGGGTCGCGCTCCACCGGGGAGCTGTTTTTT.

This clonotype was seen only a few times. This chain uses TRBV19 with TRBJ1-4; perhaps TRBD1 as D (5 bases). CDR3 length equals 14 residues. Germline V gives CDR1 LNHDA, CDR2 SQIVND (reference sequence). V was cut by 6 bases and J by 7 bases, with 15 bases left in between. CDR3 nucleotides: TGTGCCAGTAGGGGGGTCGTAGAGGGTGAAAAACTGTTTTTT. This encodes CASRGVVEGEKLFF. Looking up the rest from reference TRBV19 and TRBJ1-4 gives the full variable domain: DGGITQSPKYLFRKEGQNVTLSCEQNLNHDAMYWYRQDPGQGLRLIYYSQIVNDFQKGDIAEGYSVSREKKESFPLTVTSAQKNPTAFYLCASRGVVEGEKLFFGSGTQLSVL.

This clonotype was counted a few times. V usage is TRBV20-1 and J usage is TRBJ2-5; either TRBD1 or TRBD2 may supply D (6 bases each). CDR1 DFQATT and CDR2 SNEGSKA come from the germline V gene (reference sequence). V was pared by 4 bases and J by 5 bases, with 14 bases between. This CDR3 is built from 13 residues. CDR3 sequence reads: CSATSGARETQYF. CDR3 DNA: TGCAGTGCTACCTCGGGGGCGCGTGAGACCCAGTACTTC.

The rearrangement uses TRBV7-3 and TRBJ2-7; D unresolved. With 2 bases removed from V and 2 bases from J, the gap between germline ends came to 7 bases. Looked up from germline, CDR1 is SGHTA and CDR2 is FQGTGA. The CDR3 covers 13 residues. The CDR3 protein is CASSLWAAYEQYF. DNA for the CDR3: TGTGCCAGCAGCTTATGGGCAGCCTACGAGCAGTACTTC.

This clonotype was counted between two and nine times. The chain carries TRBV5-5 and TRBJ2-4; D is unclear. The CDR3 is 15 amino acids. V was cut by 4 bases and J by 1 base, with 12 bases left in between. Per germline, CDR1 SGHKS and CDR2 YYEKEE (reference sequence). The CDR3 coding sequence is TGTGCCAGCAGCGGGTCGGAACTGGCCAAAAACATTCAGTACTTC. This sequence encodes CASSGSELAKNIQYF.

This clonotype was counted between two and nine times. The V gene is TRBV5-1, the J gene TRBJ2-2; D call uncertain. The CDR3 sequence is 13 residues long. Germline lookup yields CDR1 SGHRS and CDR2 YFSETQ. V dropped 0 bases and J dropped 4 bases, with 4 bases sitting between them. The CDR3 spells CASSLVFTGELFF. CDR3 nucleotides: TGCGCCAGCAGCTTGGTGTTCACCGGGGAGCTGTTTTTT.

J is TRBJ1-5 and V is TRBV19; 7 nucleotides align to TRBD1. V lost 5 bases and J lost 6; bases outside the gene matches: 13. The germline V gene has CDR1 LNHDA and CDR2 SQIVND (reference sequence). CDR3 length equals 16 residues. CDR3 region: CASSLGIGGESQPQHF. CDR3 bases: TGTGCCAGTAGTCTCGGAATAGGGGGCGAAAGTCAGCCCCAGCATTTT. The complete variable domain, with remaining parts taken from reference TRBV19 and TRBJ1-5, reads DGGITQSPKYLFRKEGQNVTLSCEQNLNHDAMYWYRQDPGQGLRLIYYSQIVNDFQKGDIAEGYSVSREKKESFPLTVTSAQKNPTAFYLCASSLGIGGESQPQHFGDGTRLSIL.

This chain uses TRBV11-2 with TRBJ2-7; 12 bases are shared with TRBD2. The CDR3 runs 16 residues. V was pared by 3 bases and J by 3 bases, with 6 bases of the junction left unmatched. Germline assignment: CDR1 SGHAT and CDR2 FQNNGV. The CDR3 coding sequence is TGTGCCAGCAGCTTTTTGACTAGCGGGAGATACTACGAGCAGTACTTC. Amino acid sequence: CASSFLTSGRYYEQYF. Looking up the rest from reference TRBV11-2 and TRBJ2-7 gives the full variable domain: EAGVAQSPRYKIIEKRQSVAFWCNPISGHATLYWYQQILGQGPKLLIQFQNNGVVDDSQLPKDRFSAERLKGVDSTLKIQPAKLEDSAVYLCASSFLTSGRYYEQYFGPGTRLTVT.

The chain combines TRBV20-1 with TRBJ2-5; possible D gene TRBD2, 6 bases. Trimming pared 3 bases from V and 4 bases from J, leaving 9 bases between. Germline V gene data show CDR1 as DFQATT and CDR2 as SNEGSKA (reference sequence). CDR3 length: 12 residues. The CDR3 loop is CSARRGGETQYF. The CDR3 DNA follows: TGCAGTGCTAGGAGGGGAGGAGAGACCCAGTACTTC.

The table lists this clonotype with many counts. The chain carries TRBV29-1 and TRBJ2-7, with TRBD1 as a possible D gene (6 bases). The germline V and J ends were trimmed by 4 bases and 1 base, with 14 bases remaining between them. CDR3 length: 14 amino acids. Germline assignment: CDR1 SQVTM and CDR2 ANQGSEA. The CDR3 nucleotides are TGCAGCGTTGGGGGTAGGGGGTCGTCCTACGAGCAGTACTTC. As protein: CSVGGRGSSYEQYF.

This clonotype was observed a few times. The genes are TRBV12-3 or TRBV12-4 and TRBJ2-3; no clear D gene. V lost 1 base and J lost 5, with 16 bases in between. The length of the CDR3 is 16 residues. The CDR3 sequence: CASSLGTPLGVDTQYF. The CDR3 DNA follows: TGTGCCAGCAGTTTAGGGACCCCCCTTGGGGTAGATACGCAGTATTTT.

This clonotype showed up many times. The rearrangement links TRBV11-2 to TRBJ2-5, with D unclear. Germline CDR1 SGHAT, CDR2 FQNNGV. The CDR3 length is 12 residues. V dropped 8 bases and J dropped 4 bases, with 11 bases sitting between them. The chain's CDR3 is CASSFRAETQYF. DNA of the CDR3: TGTGCCAGCTCATTTCGTGCAGAGACCCAGTACTTC. The full variable domain, in which reference TRBV11-2 and TRBJ2-5 provide the parts outside the CDR3, is EAGVAQSPRYKIIEKRQSVAFWCNPISGHATLYWYQQILGQGPKLLIQFQNNGVVDDSQLPKDRFSAERLKGVDSTLKIQPAKLEDSAVYLCASSFRAETQYFGPGTRLLVL.

The sample holds a few counts of this clonotype. This rearrangement joins TRBV5-1 to TRBJ1-4; D is unresolved. Trimming took 0 bases from V and 1 from J, leaving 4 bases between them. This CDR3 region has 14 residues. Looked up from germline, CDR1 is SGHRS and CDR2 is YFSETQ. CDR3 protein: CASSLDGTNEKLFF. In DNA form, the CDR3 reads TGCGCCAGCAGCTTGGACGGAACTAATGAAAAACTGTTTTTT.

This clonotype was counted a few times. This chain joins TRBV7-9 and TRBJ2-2; D unresolved. CDR3 length: 14 amino acids. The ends were cut back, 5 bases at V and 0 bases at J, with 7 bases in the middle. From germline, CDR1 is SEHNR and CDR2 FQNEAQ (reference sequence). CDR3 coding DNA: TGTGCCAGCAGCCAACAAACGAACACCGGGGAGCTGTTTTTT. Translation: CASSQQTNTGELFF.

The sample holds many counts of this clonotype. This chain links TRBV3-1 with TRBJ2-2; D is undetermined. Trimming took 0 bases from V and 3 from J, leaving 14 bases between them. This CDR3 contains 17 residues. Germline CDR1 reads LGHDT; CDR2 reads YNNKEL (reference sequence). CDR3: CASSQDSWGRYTGELFF. CDR3 DNA sequence: TGTGCCAGCAGCCAAGACTCGTGGGGTCGTTACACCGGGGAGCTGTTTTTT.

This clonotype was counted a few times. This chain connects TRBV28 to TRBJ1-5; D is ambiguous. CDR3 length: 13 amino acids. The germline V gene has CDR1 MDHEN and CDR2 SYDVKM. V was pared by 5 bases and J by 2 bases, with 7 bases between. CDR3 DNA sequence: TGTGCCAGCAGTCAATTGGGCAATCAGCCCCAGCATTTT. This sequence encodes CASSQLGNQPQHF. The variable domain in full, with the rest retrieved from reference TRBV28 and TRBJ1-5, is DVKVTQSSRYLVKRTGEKVFLECVQDMDHENMFWYRQDPGLGLRLIYFSYDVKMKEKGDIPEGYSVSREKKERFSLILESASTNQTSMYLCASSQLGNQPQHFGDGTRLSIL.

This clonotype was counted many times. The chain combines TRBV28 with TRBJ1-1, with D perhaps matching TRBD1 (5 bases). Between the trimmed V and J ends, which lost 1 base and 4 bases, there was a span of 10 bases. Germline CDR1 MDHEN, CDR2 SYDVKM. CDR3 size: 14 residues. CDR3 coding DNA: TGTGCCAGCAGTTTATATAGGGGTTTCACTGAAGCTTTCTTT. Protein: CASSLYRGFTEAFF.

This clonotype appeared a few times. This chain uses TRBV28 with TRBJ1-5, with D tentatively TRBD1 (5 bases). V was cut by 4 bases and J by 10 bases, with 11 bases left in between. CDR3 length equals 12 residues. Per germline, CDR1 MDHEN and CDR2 SYDVKM. The CDR3 nucleotides read TGTGCCAGCAGTTACGGAGGGGATCCCCAGCATTTT. Its translation is CASSYGGDPQHF.

As to this clonotype: The junction does not match germline at one end; this may be a read error. The CDR3 region is CQQISGVQGNYEQYF. In DNA form, the CDR3 reads TGCCAGCAGATTAGCGGGGTCCAGGGGAACTACGAGCAGTACTTC. The V and J genes are TRBV7-3 and TRBJ2-7; 8 nucleotides align to TRBD2. Germline assignment: CDR1 SGHTA and CDR2 FQGTGA. The CDR3 is 15 amino acids.